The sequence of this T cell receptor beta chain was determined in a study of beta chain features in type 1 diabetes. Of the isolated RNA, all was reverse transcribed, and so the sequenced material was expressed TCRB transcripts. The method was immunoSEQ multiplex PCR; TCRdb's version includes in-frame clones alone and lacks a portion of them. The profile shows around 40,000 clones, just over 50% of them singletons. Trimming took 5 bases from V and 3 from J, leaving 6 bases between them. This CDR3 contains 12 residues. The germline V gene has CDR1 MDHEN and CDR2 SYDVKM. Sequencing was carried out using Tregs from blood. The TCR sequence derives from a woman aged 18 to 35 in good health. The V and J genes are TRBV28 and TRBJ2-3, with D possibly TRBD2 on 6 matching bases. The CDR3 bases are TGTGCCAGCAGTGGGACTACAGATACGCAGTATTTT. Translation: CASSGTTDTQYF. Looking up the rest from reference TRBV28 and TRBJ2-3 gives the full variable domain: DVKVTQSSRYLVKRTGEKVFLECVQDMDHENMFWYRQDPGLGLRLIYFSYDVKMKEKGDIPEGYSVSREKKERFSLILESASTNQTSMYLCASSGTTDTQYFGPGTRLTVL.